The T cell receptor (beta chain) under discussion was sequenced for a study of blood T cell repertoires in COVID-19. Overall study: Some COVID-19 samples were acute and others convalescent; all came from the United States, Italy and Spain. PBMCs, B-cell-depleted T cells, or T cells were the source of the cDNA or gDNA that made up the material.

Authors' processing steps: Amplification of reference gene primers was used by the study to estimate nucleated cell counts. TCRdb's copy holds only in-frame clones and misses some; the assay was immunoSEQ multiplex PCR. Clone size and the V and J calls come from that table; the DNA yielded D and trimming. The sample contains 250,000 to 300,000 clones, about nine tenths of which appear only once. The germline V gene encodes CDR1 SNHLY and CDR2 FYNNEI. The CDR3 has 12 amino acids. V was pared by 8 bases and J by 4 bases, with 3 bases of the junction left unmatched. The table lists this clone with a few counts.

The chain couples TRBV2 to TRBJ1-2; 8 bases are a match to TRBD1. Sequenced: peripheral blood. This receptor was taken from a woman aged 45-65 years who had recovered from COVID-19. CDR3 coding DNA: TGTGCCAGCGCAACAGGGGGCTATGGCTACACCTTC. Protein product: CASATGGYGYTF.